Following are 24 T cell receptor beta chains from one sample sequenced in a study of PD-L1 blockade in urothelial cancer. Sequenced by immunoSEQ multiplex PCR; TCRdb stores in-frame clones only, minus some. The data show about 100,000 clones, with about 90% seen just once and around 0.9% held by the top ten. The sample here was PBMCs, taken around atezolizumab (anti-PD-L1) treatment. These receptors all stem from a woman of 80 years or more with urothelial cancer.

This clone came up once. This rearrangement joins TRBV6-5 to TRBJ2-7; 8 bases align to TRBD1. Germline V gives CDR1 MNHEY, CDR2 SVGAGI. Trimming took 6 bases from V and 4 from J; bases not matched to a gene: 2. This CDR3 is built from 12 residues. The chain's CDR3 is CASRNRGYEQYF. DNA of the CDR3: TGTGCCAGCAGGAACAGGGGGTACGAGCAGTACTTC.

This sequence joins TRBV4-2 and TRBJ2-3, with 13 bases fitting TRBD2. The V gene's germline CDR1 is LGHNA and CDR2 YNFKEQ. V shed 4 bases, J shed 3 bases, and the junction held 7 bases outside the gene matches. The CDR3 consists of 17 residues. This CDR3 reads CASSLRLAGGRTDTQYF. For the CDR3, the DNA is TGTGCCAGCAGCCTACGACTAGCGGGAGGTAGGACAGATACGCAGTATTTT.

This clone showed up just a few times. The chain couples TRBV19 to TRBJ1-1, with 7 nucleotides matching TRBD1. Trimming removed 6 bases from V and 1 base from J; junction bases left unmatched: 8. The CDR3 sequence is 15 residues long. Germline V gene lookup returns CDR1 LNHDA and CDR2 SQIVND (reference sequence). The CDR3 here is CASRALRGRNTEAFF. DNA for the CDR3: TGTGCCAGTAGAGCACTCAGGGGGAGGAACACTGAAGCTTTCTTT.

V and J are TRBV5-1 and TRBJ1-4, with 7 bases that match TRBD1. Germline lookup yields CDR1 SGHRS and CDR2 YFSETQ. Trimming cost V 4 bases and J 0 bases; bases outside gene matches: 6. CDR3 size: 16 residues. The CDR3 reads CASSVGQVTTNEKLFF. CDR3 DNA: TGCGCCAGCAGCGTAGGACAGGTGACAACTAATGAAAAACTGTTTTTT.

The CDR3 region has the DNA TGTGCCAGTAGTATCGGTCAGGGGAGCTCCTACGAGCAGTACTTC. Translation gives CASSIGQGSSYEQYF. The J gene is TRBJ2-7, the V gene TRBV19; possible D gene TRBD1, 6 bases. V was cut by 3 bases and J by 0 bases, with 12 bases left in between. In germline, CDR1 is LNHDA, CDR2 SQIVND (reference sequence). The CDR3 runs 15 residues. Full variable domain (remainder filled in from reference TRBV19 and TRBJ2-7): DGGITQSPKYLFRKEGQNVTLSCEQNLNHDAMYWYRQDPGQGLRLIYYSQIVNDFQKGDIAEGYSVSREKKESFPLTVTSAQKNPTAFYLCASSIGQGSSYEQYFGPGTRLTVT.

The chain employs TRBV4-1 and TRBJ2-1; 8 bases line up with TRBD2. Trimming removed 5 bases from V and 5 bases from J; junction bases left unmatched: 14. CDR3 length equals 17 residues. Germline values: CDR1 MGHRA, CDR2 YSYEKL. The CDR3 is CASSKSVAGSIDNEQFF. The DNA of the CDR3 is TGCGCCAGCAGCAAATCGGTAGCGGGATCTATCGACAATGAGCAGTTCTTC.

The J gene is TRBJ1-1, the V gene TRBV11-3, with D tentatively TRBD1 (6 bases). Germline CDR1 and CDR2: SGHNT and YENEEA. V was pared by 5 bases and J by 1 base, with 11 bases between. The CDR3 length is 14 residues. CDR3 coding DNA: TGTGCCAGCAGCCAGGGGCGGGCGAACACTGAAGCTTTCTTT. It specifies CASSQGRANTEAFF.

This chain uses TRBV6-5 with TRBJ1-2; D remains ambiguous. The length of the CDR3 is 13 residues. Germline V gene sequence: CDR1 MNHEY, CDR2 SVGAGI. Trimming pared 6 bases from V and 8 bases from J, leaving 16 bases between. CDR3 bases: TGTGCCAGCAGAAGGCCCGTCGAGGGCGGCTACACCTTC. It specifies CASRRPVEGGYTF.

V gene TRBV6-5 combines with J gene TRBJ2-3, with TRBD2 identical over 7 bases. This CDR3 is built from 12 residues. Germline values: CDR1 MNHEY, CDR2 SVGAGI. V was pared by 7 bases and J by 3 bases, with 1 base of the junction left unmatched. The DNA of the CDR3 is TGTGCCAGCAAAGCGGGAACAGATACGCAGTATTTT. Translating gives CASKAGTDTQYF.

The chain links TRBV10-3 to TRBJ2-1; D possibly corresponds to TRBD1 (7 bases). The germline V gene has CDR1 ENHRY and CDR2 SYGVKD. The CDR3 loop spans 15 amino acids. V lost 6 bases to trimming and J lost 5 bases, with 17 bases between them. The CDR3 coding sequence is TGTGCCATCAGCTGGGGGGCAGGGGGTCACAATGAGCAGTTCTTC. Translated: CAISWGAGGHNEQFF.

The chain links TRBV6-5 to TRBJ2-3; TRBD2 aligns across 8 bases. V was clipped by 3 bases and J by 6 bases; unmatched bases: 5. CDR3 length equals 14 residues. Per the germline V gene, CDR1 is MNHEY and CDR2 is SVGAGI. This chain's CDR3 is CASSYSAGVDTQYF. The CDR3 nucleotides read TGTGCCAGCAGTTATTCAGCGGGGGTGGATACGCAGTATTTT.

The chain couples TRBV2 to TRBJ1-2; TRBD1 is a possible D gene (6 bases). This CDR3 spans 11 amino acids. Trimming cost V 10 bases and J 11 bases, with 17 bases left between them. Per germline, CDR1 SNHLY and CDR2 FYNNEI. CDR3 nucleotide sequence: TGTGCCACAGGGGATCCTATGCGGTACACCTTC. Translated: CATGDPMRYTF.

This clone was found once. The CDR3 here is CASSEEAGRTDTQYF. In DNA, the CDR3 is TGTGCCAGCAGTGAAGAAGCGGGCAGAACAGATACGCAGTATTTT. The chain carries TRBV6-1 and TRBJ2-3; perhaps TRBD2 as D (6 bases). Germline CDR1 is MNHNS and CDR2 is SASEGT. This CDR3 region has 15 residues. Trimming took 1 base from V and 3 from J, leaving 11 bases between them.

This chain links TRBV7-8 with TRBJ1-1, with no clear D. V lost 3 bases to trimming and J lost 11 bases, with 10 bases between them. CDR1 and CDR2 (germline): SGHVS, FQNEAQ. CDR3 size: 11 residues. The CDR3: CASSFGRSAFF. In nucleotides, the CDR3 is TGTGCCAGCAGCTTTGGGCGAAGCGCTTTCTTT.

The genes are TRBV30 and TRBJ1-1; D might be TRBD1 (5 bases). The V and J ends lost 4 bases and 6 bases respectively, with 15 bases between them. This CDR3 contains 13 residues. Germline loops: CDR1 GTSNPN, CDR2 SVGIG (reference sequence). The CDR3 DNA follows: TGTGCCTGGACTCCGGGGCCGGGGGCTGAAGCTTTCTTT. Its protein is CAWTPGPGAEAFF.

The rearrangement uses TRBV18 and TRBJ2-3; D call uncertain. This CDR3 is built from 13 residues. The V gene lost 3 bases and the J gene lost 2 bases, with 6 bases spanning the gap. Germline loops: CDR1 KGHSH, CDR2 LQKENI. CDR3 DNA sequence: TGTGCCAGCTCACCCCCCCACACAGATACGCAGTATTTT. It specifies CASSPPHTDTQYF.

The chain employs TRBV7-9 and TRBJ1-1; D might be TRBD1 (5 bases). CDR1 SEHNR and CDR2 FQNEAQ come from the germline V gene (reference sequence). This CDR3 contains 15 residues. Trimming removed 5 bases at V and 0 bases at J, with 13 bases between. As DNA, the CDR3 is TGTGCCAGCAGCCCCCGCGGGGCCATGAACACTGAAGCTTTCTTT. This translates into CASSPRGAMNTEAFF.

The CDR3 region has the DNA TGTGCCAGTAGTATAATGGTGAGACAGCCCCAGCATTTT. Protein sequence: CASSIMVRQPQHF. The gene calls are TRBV19 and TRBJ1-5; D unclear. The CDR3 is 13 residues long. Germline CDR1 and CDR2: LNHDA and SQIVND (reference sequence). V was cut by 2 bases and J by 7 bases, with 9 bases left in between.

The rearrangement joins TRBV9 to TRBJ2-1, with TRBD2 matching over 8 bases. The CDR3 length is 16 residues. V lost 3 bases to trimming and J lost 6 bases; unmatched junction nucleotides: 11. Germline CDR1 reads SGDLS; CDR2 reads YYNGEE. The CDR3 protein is CASSARGSGDVNEQFF. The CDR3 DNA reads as TGTGCCAGCAGCGCCCGGGGTAGCGGGGACGTCAATGAGCAGTTCTTC. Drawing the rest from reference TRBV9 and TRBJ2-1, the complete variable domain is DSGVTQTPKHLITATGQRVTLRCSPRSGDLSVYWYQQSLDQGLQFLIQYYNGEERAKGNILERFSAQQFPDLHSELNLSSLELGDSALYFCASSARGSGDVNEQFFGPGTRLTVL.

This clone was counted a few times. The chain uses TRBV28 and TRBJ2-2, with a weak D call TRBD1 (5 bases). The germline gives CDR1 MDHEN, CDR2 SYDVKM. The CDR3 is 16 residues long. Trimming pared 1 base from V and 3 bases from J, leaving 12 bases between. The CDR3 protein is CASSLFWEGDTGELFF. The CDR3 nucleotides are TGTGCCAGCAGTTTATTTTGGGAAGGGGACACCGGGGAGCTGTTTTTT. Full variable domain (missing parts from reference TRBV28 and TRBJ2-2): DVKVTQSSRYLVKRTGEKVFLECVQDMDHENMFWYRQDPGLGLRLIYFSYDVKMKEKGDIPEGYSVSREKKERFSLILESASTNQTSMYLCASSLFWEGDTGELFFGEGSRLTVL.

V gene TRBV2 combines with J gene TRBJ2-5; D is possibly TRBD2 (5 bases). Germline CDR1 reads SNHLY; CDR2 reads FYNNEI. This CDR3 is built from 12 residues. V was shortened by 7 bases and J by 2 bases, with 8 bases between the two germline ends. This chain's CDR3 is CASNSGQETQYF. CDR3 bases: TGTGCCAGCAATTCGGGGCAAGAGACCCAGTACTTC.

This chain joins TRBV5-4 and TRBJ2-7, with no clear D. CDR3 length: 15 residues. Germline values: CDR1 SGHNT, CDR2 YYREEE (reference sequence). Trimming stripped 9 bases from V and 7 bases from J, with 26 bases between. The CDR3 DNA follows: TGTGCCACCCAGCTTGATCCAGGTTTACGGCCGGAGCAGTACTTC. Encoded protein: CATQLDPGLRPEQYF.

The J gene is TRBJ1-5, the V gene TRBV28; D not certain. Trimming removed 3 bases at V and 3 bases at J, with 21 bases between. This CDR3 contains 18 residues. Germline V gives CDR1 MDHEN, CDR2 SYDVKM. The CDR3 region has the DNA TGTGCCAGCAGTTTGGGCCCCCCAAGGAGAGGGAACAATCAGCCCCAGCATTTT. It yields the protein CASSLGPPRRGNNQPQHF.

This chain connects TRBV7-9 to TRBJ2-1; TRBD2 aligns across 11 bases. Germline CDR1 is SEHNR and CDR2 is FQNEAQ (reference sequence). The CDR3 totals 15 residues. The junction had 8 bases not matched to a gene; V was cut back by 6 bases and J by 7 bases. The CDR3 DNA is TGTGCCAGCAGGCAACTAGCGGGAGCTTCGAATGAGCAGTTCTTC. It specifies CASRQLAGASNEQFF.